This TCR beta chain was captured in a study of beta chain features in type 1 diabetes. Background on the study: No age, gender or cell yield differences were seen between patients and healthy donors.

The CDR3 totals 15 residues. Trimming left V 3 bases short and J 0 bases short, with 9 bases between. The germline V gene encodes CDR1 SEHNR and CDR2 FQNEAQ (reference sequence). Regarding the study as a whole: Fewer insertions but more deletions were seen at VDJ junctions in type 1 diabetes patients. TCRB rearrangement may or may not be influenced by HLA type; here this remained unresolved.

The whole isolated RNA underwent reverse transcription, so sequencing captured expressed TCRB transcripts. The table came from immunoSEQ multiplex PCR; TCRdb's copy has only in-frame clones and leaves some out. The profile shows about 370,000 clones, roughly 16% of them singletons. A note on this clone: Antigen: not known.

This chain connects TRBV7-9 to TRBJ2-1, with D uncertain. The sequence was collected from a young woman in good health. What was sequenced was naive CD4+ T cells from blood. The DNA of the CDR3 is TGTGCCAGCAGCTTTTACAGAAGCTCCTACAATGAGCAGTTCTTC. It translates to CASSFYRSSYNEQFF.